The T cell receptor beta chain described here comes from a study of Graves' ophthalmopathy and Graves' hyperthyroidism. About the research overall: Peripheral blood was gathered at first diagnosis, ahead of any treatment whatsoever. Whole-study findings and limits: Appearing in blood as well were most expanded thyroid clonotypes above 0.001 frequency.

Amplification from RNA transcripts yielded the TCR beta CDR3 regions. An opening RT-PCR round employed HTBI primers and preceded a second-round multiplex PCR. TCRdb re-derived calls from the multiplex PCR reads in MiXCR, one entry per CDR3 protein. The profile covers roughly 400,000 distinct CDR3 sequences, with approximately 20% appearing a single time and roughly 1.5% taken by the ten largest. The CDR3 is 12 amino acids. V was pared by 3 bases and J by 5 bases, with 11 bases between. In germline, CDR1 is SQVTM, CDR2 ANQGSEA. This clonotype was counted many times. What it recognizes is unknown. PBMCs had their origin in fresh peripheral blood (approximately 10 ml).

This chain links TRBV29-1 with TRBJ2-7; D perhaps matches TRBD2 (6 bases). This TCR was recovered from a woman in her late teens or twenties with Graves' ophthalmopathy. The material sequenced was peripheral blood. The CDR3: CSVELSGHEQYF. As DNA, the CDR3 is TGCAGCGTTGAGCTTAGCGGTCACGAGCAGTACTTC.